This T cell receptor (beta chain) derives from a study of PD-1 blockade in classical Hodgkin lymphoma. Study-wide results and caveats: According to reports, newly diagnosed patients had lower baseline TCR diversity than healthy donors, and relapsed/refractory patients had lower baseline TCR diversity still.

This clone was found once. As yet, its antigen is unknown. Every single patient, without exception, relapsed after autologous stem cell transplantation, and brentuximab vedotin exposure varied. The protocol was immunoSEQ multiplex PCR, while the TCRdb copy is restricted to in-frame clones and leaves out a portion. The repertoire consists of some 100,000 clones, with around 90% occurring once and the leading ten covering less than 3.5%. Trimming left V 3 bases short and J 6 bases short, with 6 bases between. Germline-derived CDR1 and CDR2 are MNHNY and SVGAGI (reference sequence). The CDR3 runs 11 residues.

The source was peripheral blood mononuclear cells (PBMCs), collected at baseline. This receptor was obtained from a human donor with classical Hodgkin lymphoma. The chain links TRBV6-6 to TRBJ2-7; no clear D gene. This chain's CDR3 is CASSYLAEQYF. The CDR3, as DNA: TGTGCCAGCAGTTATCTCGCCGAGCAGTACTTC.